The clone carrying this T cell receptor beta chain showed up just a few times. Its antigen is still unknown. One entry per CDR3 protein, called by TCRdb with MiXCR from the RT-PCR reads. The sample includes 710,000 or so distinct CDR3 sequences, 15% to 19% seen only once; the top ten take around a tenth. The data derive from a study of response to subunit inactivated influenza vaccine. Germline V gives CDR1 GTSNPN, CDR2 SVGIG (reference sequence). This CDR3 is built from 11 residues. V dropped 4 bases and J dropped 10 bases, with 11 bases sitting between them. Study outcomes and limitations: That few new T cells are recruited by each seasonal influenza vaccination was the authors' suggestion.

The sequence was collected from a middle-aged man who received an inactivated influenza vaccine. Material: PBMCs from blood, obtained 11 to 12 days after vaccination. The rearrangement links TRBV30 to TRBJ2-1; D unclear. The CDR3 is CAWNRSGEQFF. CDR3 nucleotide sequence: TGTGCCTGGAATAGATCTGGCGAGCAGTTCTTC.